Sequencing of this TCR beta chain was carried out in a study of T cell changes during pregnancy in multiple sclerosis. The CDR3 runs to 14 residues. Germline loops: CDR1 MDHEN, CDR2 SYDVKM. Trimming left V 2 bases short and J 5 bases short, with 12 bases between. Repertoires were generated with immunoSEQ multiplex PCR, while TCRdb's copy carries only in-frame clones and drops some. The data contain about 44,000 clones, 80% to 95% of them singletons. The sequencing here drew on CD4+ T cells from peripheral blood mononuclear cells, taken in the first trimester of pregnancy. This chain joins TRBV28 and TRBJ2-5, with a weak D call TRBD2 (6 bases). This receptor was obtained from a female donor with multiple sclerosis, enrolled in a pregnancy study. In nucleotides, the CDR3 is TGTGCCAGCAGTTTAGGAGGGAGCGATGAGACCCAGTACTTC. It specifies CASSLGGSDETQYF.